Each of the 21 T cell receptor beta chains below was sequenced from the same sample in a study of cytomegalovirus exposure and HLA in healthy donors. PCR amplification relied on 60 Vbeta primers (plus 13 Jbeta primers). Profiled with immunoSEQ multiplex PCR; TCRdb holds only in-frame clones, not every one. This sample carries fewer than 65,000 clones, over 80% of them seen once, and the ten largest clones take about 1.4%. The specimen was PBMCs. All receptors come from a man aged 25-40 years in good health and CMV-seronegative.

The chain joins TRBV27 to TRBJ1-2; TRBD1 aligns across 7 bases. The germline gives CDR1 MNHEY, CDR2 SMNVEV (reference sequence). This CDR3 spans 18 amino acids. V dropped 6 bases and J dropped 5; count of bases not matched to a gene: 21. The CDR3 nucleotides are TGTGCCAGCAGGTCACGCCGGGACAGCGCTCGGGGTTCATATGGCTACACCTTC. Translated: CASRSRRDSARGSYGYTF.

V and J are TRBV7-9 and TRBJ2-1; 8 bases align to TRBD2. J was trimmed by 9 bases and V by 5 bases; bases with no gene match: 12. The CDR3 totals 15 residues. From germline, CDR1 is SEHNR and CDR2 FQNEAQ (reference sequence). CDR3 bases: TGTGCCAGCAGCCTTAGCGGGACCATGGGTGTTGAGCAGTTCTTC. Translating gives CASSLSGTMGVEQFF. The complete variable domain, with remaining parts taken from reference TRBV7-9 and TRBJ2-1, reads DTGVSQNPRHKITKRGQNVTFRCDPISEHNRLYWYRQTLGQGPEFLTYFQNEAQLEKSRLLSDRFSAERPKGSFSTLEIQRTEQGDSAMYLCASSLSGTMGVEQFFGPGTRLTVL.

The chain is built from TRBV6-1 and TRBJ1-6; D uncertain. This CDR3 contains 15 residues. Between the trimmed V and J ends, which lost 0 bases and 6 bases, there was a span of 9 bases. Germline V lookup: CDR1 MNHNS, CDR2 SASEGT. Written as DNA, the CDR3 is TGTGCCAGCAGTGAAGCGGTAGGGAGTAATTCACCCCTCCACTTT. Protein sequence: CASSEAVGSNSPLHF.

This chain uses TRBV5-1 with TRBJ1-2, with 8 nucleotides matching TRBD1. The CDR3 consists of 17 residues. In germline, CDR1 is SGHRS, CDR2 YFSETQ. V shed 0 bases and J 4 bases; nucleotides not matched to a gene: 11. The CDR3 DNA follows: TGCGCCAGCAGCTTGGTTTGGGGACAGGAGTGTGGCTATGGCTACACCTTC. Its protein product is CASSLVWGQECGYGYTF.

The genes are TRBV6-7 and TRBJ1-4, with D maybe TRBD1 (5 bases). TRBV6-7 qualifies as an ORF whose function is uncertain. V shed 2 bases and J shed 7 bases, with 11 bases lying between them. The length of the CDR3 is 14 residues. CDR3 DNA sequence: TGTGCCAGCAGTTACGCCAGGGTTTGTGAAAAACTGTTTTTT. As protein: CASSYARVCEKLFF.

In this sample, this clone turned up once. This rearrangement joins TRBV4-3 to TRBJ1-1; no clear D gene. From germline, CDR1 is LGHNA and CDR2 YSLEER. Between the trimmed V and J ends, which lost 1 base and 4 bases, there was a span of 10 bases. CDR3 length: 14 amino acids. CDR3 bases: TGCGCCAGCAGCCAAGGACCGGGGAGCACTGAAGCTTTCTTT. Encoded protein: CASSQGPGSTEAFF.

The chain has TRBV7-8 and TRBJ2-1, with D hard to call. This CDR3 is 15 amino acids long. CDR1 and CDR2 (germline): SGHVS, FQNEAQ. Trimming pared 5 bases from V and 1 base from J, leaving 12 bases between. The CDR3 nucleotides read TGTGCCAGCAGCCCAGACAAAAATTCCTACAATGAGCAGTTCTTC. Translating gives CASSPDKNSYNEQFF.

This chain connects TRBV5-1 to TRBJ1-2; unclear D gene. Trimming removed 3 bases from V and 2 bases from J, with 17 bases in between. The CDR3 runs 16 residues. Germline CDR1 reads SGHRS; CDR2 reads YFSETQ. The CDR3 bases are TGCGCCAGCAGCTCCCTATCGGGGTACCCCAACTATGGCTACACCTTC. It codes for CASSSLSGYPNYGYTF.

The V call is TRBV4-2, the J call TRBJ2-3, with 10 bases matching TRBD2. V lost 4 bases and J lost 6; bases outside the gene matches: 10. The CDR3 contains 16 residues. Germline values: CDR1 LGHNA, CDR2 YNFKEQ. CDR3 DNA: TGTGCCAGCAGCCTGTCTGGAGCGGGGGGGCCCGATACGCAGTATTTT. Translation: CASSLSGAGGPDTQYF.

This clone appeared once. This chain uses TRBV30 with TRBJ1-5; a weak D match, TRBD1 (5 bases). This CDR3 spans 14 amino acids. With 1 base removed from V and 6 bases from J, the gap between germline ends came to 13 bases. Germline CDR1 reads GTSNPN; CDR2 reads SVGIG (reference sequence). The CDR3 region is CAWSGQGTGQPQHF. The CDR3 coding sequence is TGTGCCTGGAGTGGCCAGGGCACAGGTCAGCCCCAGCATTTT. Full variable domain (remainder filled in from reference TRBV30 and TRBJ1-5): SQTIHQWPATLVQPVGSPLSLECTVEGTSNPNLYWYRQAAGRGLQLLFYSVGIGQISSEVPQNLSASRPQDRQFILSSKKLLLSDSGFYLCAWSGQGTGQPQHFGDGTRLSIL.

The rearrangement uses TRBV25-1 and TRBJ2-7, with a tentative D call TRBD1 (6 bases). Trimming pared 6 bases from V and 1 base from J, leaving 13 bases between. The CDR3 length is 14 residues. Germline values: CDR1 MGHDK, CDR2 SYGVNS. The CDR3 is CASRRGGGSYEQYF. CDR3 nucleotide sequence: TGTGCCAGCAGGAGAGGGGGTGGGTCCTACGAGCAGTACTTC.

This CDR3 is CASSADLGVGYGYTF. For the CDR3, the DNA is TGTGCCAGCAGCGCAGACTTAGGGGTTGGCTATGGCTACACCTTC. The chain links TRBV9 to TRBJ1-2; tentative D call: TRBD1 (5 bases). The CDR3 is 15 residues long. CDR1 and CDR2 from the germline V gene are SGDLS and YYNGEE. Trimming took 3 bases from V and 4 from J, leaving 16 bases between them. The full variable domain, completed using reference TRBV9 and TRBJ1-2, is DSGVTQTPKHLITATGQRVTLRCSPRSGDLSVYWYQQSLDQGLQFLIQYYNGEERAKGNILERFSAQQFPDLHSELNLSSLELGDSALYFCASSADLGVGYGYTFGSGTRLTVV.

This clone was observed a handful of times. The chain is built from TRBV2 and TRBJ2-5, with TRBD1 as a possible D gene (5 bases). The CDR3 extends over 11 amino acids. Trimming took 8 bases from V and 7 from J, leaving 11 bases between them. Per germline, CDR1 SNHLY and CDR2 FYNNEI. CDR3 sequence (DNA): TGTGCCAGCTCACTGACAGCGACCCAGTACTTC. This encodes CASSLTATQYF.

The V gene is TRBV13, the J gene TRBJ2-7; TRBD2 might be the D (5 bases). Germline V CDR1 and CDR2: PRHDT, FYEKMQ (reference sequence). This CDR3 contains 10 residues. The germline V and J ends were trimmed by 10 bases and 3 bases, with 7 bases remaining between them. CDR3 in amino acids: CAKGLYEQYF. In DNA, the CDR3 is TGTGCCAAAGGACTCTACGAGCAGTACTTC.

The rearrangement joins TRBV7-3 to TRBJ2-1; possible D gene TRBD1, 6 bases. Germline CDR1 SGHTA, CDR2 FQGTGA. This CDR3 is 15 amino acids long. With 6 bases removed from V and 8 bases from J, the gap between germline ends came to 20 bases. CDR3 sequence (DNA): TGTGCCAGCAGAGCCACAGGGCAGGGGAGTGATGAGCAGTTCTTC. This translates into CASRATGQGSDEQFF.

The J gene is TRBJ2-1, the V gene TRBV5-1; TRBD1 aligns across 9 bases. Losses at the gene ends were 0 bases for V and 9 bases for J; bases not matched to a gene: 7. The CDR3 consists of 15 residues. From germline, CDR1 is SGHRS and CDR2 YFSETQ. The CDR3 DNA sequence: TGCGCCAGCAGCTTGGGGGGACAGGGCTCAGGTGAGCAGTTCTTC. Its translation: CASSLGGQGSGEQFF.

The chain links TRBV4-1 to TRBJ2-4, with TRBD2 matching 11 bases. J gave up 0 bases and V 1 base, and 11 bases lay outside the gene matches. The CDR3 consists of 20 residues. The V gene's germline CDR1 is MGHRA and CDR2 YSYEKL. The CDR3 sequence: CASSQVGLIGLAGAKNIQYF. DNA of the CDR3: TGCGCCAGCAGCCAAGTGGGCCTGATTGGACTAGCGGGAGCCAAAAACATTCAGTACTTC.

This chain joins TRBV6-6 and TRBJ2-5, with D perhaps matching TRBD2 (5 bases). This CDR3 comprises 12 residues. The V end lost 4 bases, the J end lost 12 bases, and 15 bases lay between the germline ends. Germline loops: CDR1 MNHNY, CDR2 SVGAGI (reference sequence). CDR3 residues: CASSFTEGGKYF. DNA for the CDR3: TGTGCCAGCAGTTTTACTGAGGGTGGGAAGTACTTC.

This sequence joins TRBV7-2 and TRBJ1-4; 7 positions agree with TRBD1. This CDR3 contains 16 residues. Germline V gives CDR1 SGHTA, CDR2 FQGNSA. The V and J ends lost 2 bases and 7 bases, in that order; junction bases with no gene match: 10. CDR3 sequence: CASSLNEGAFGEKLFF. The CDR3 region has the DNA TGTGCCAGCAGCTTAAACGAGGGGGCATTCGGTGAAAAACTGTTTTTT.

This chain links TRBV13 with TRBJ2-1, with D maybe TRBD2 (5 bases). The CDR3 sequence is 13 residues long. Trimming took 5 bases from V and 9 from J, leaving 14 bases between them. The germline V gene encodes CDR1 PRHDT and CDR2 FYEKMQ (reference sequence). CDR3 DNA: TGTGCCAGCAGCCCCGGGGTAGCAGCTGAGCAGTTCTTC. It is translated as CASSPGVAAEQFF.

The chain has TRBV5-6 and TRBJ2-5; D gene uncertain. CDR1 and CDR2 (germline): SGHDT, YYEEEE. The CDR3 contains 14 residues. V shed 0 bases and J shed 5 bases, with 11 bases lying between them. The CDR3 DNA reads TGTGCCAGCAGCTTGGACTCCCGGTCGGAGACCCAGTACTTC. It yields the protein CASSLDSRSETQYF.